What follows describes a single T cell receptor beta chain. The target antigen is unknown. Here immunoSEQ multiplex PCR was the method, and the copy in TCRdb shows in-frame clones only, minus some. The sample lists about 170,000 clones; over 85% were seen once. The data originate from a study of T cell responses to AZD1222 COVID-19 vaccine. Findings and caveats of the study: White British ancestry dominated among donors, who included more females, and clonal diversity was possibly underestimated.

This sequence originates from an adult in good health. The material sequenced was peripheral blood, taken on day 0 of AZD1222 vaccination.

The CDR3 sequence is CASSQDPRDGYGYTF. The CDR3 DNA sequence: TGCGCCAGCAGCCAAGATCCCCGGGACGGGTATGGCTACACCTTC. The genes are TRBV4-1 and TRBJ1-2, with D possibly being TRBD1 (5 bases). V lost 0 bases, J lost 5 bases, and 13 bases lay in between. Germline V gene lookup returns CDR1 MGHRA and CDR2 YSYEKL. The CDR3 sequence is 15 residues long.